Here is one T cell receptor (beta chain) with its context. The antigen is undetermined. The data belong to a study of radiotherapy plus CTLA-4 blockade in lung cancer. Study at large: The study recorded objective responses in about 18% of patients and disease control in under 35%.

Study conclusions and caveats: In blood, tumor-derived TCR clones expanded after radiotherapy plus ipilimumab.

The junction had 3 bases not matched to a gene; V was cut back by 0 bases and J by 4 bases. CDR1 is MDHEN and CDR2 is SYDVKM in the germline V gene. The CDR3 consists of 15 residues. Data came from immunoSEQ multiplex PCR; TCRdb stores just in-frame clones and leaves some out. The data contain some 18,000 clones, about 83% of them singletons. V gene TRBV28 combines with J gene TRBJ2-7; 10 nucleotides match TRBD1. Sequencing was performed on peripheral blood, taken from a patient treated with radiotherapy plus ipilimumab. The receptor was isolated from a human donor with non-small cell lung cancer whose response to radiotherapy plus ipilimumab could not be evaluated. The CDR3 sequence is CASSLWTGGRYEQYF. Here the CDR3 DNA reads TGTGCCAGCAGTTTATGGACAGGGGGCAGGTACGAGCAGTACTTC.